These 21 T cell receptor beta chains were all obtained from the same sample, sequenced in a study of cytomegalovirus exposure and HLA in healthy donors (dated by TCRdb to about 2017). The library was prepared using the immunoSEQ multiplex PCR assay. The multiplex PCR relied on a mix of 60 forward primers for TCR Vbeta segments and 13 reverse primers for TCR Jbeta segments. The table comes from immuneACCESS by way of TCRdb, which keeps in-frame sequences with V and J called. Part of the clones is missing from these tables; in studies checked, under half for an unresolved V gene and the rest for unknown reasons. Recorded for this sample are about 150,000 clones; roughly 83% of them occurred a single time. The ten largest clonotypes hold 0.38% of the sample. Input material: PBMCs. Receptors were obtained from a boy aged 2 to 10 in good health and CMV-seronegative.

V usage is TRBV10-3 and J usage is TRBJ2-5; perhaps TRBD1 as D (6 bases). The ends were cut back, 5 bases at V and 4 bases at J, with 17 bases in the middle. Germline V gives CDR1 ENHRY, CDR2 SYGVKD. CDR3 size: 15 residues. The CDR3 reads CAISSGAAEGETQYF. DNA of the CDR3: TGTGCCATCAGTTCAGGGGCGGCCGAGGGAGAGACCCAGTACTTC.

This clone was detected a few times. V is TRBV28 and J is TRBJ1-5; TRBD1 matches at 8 bases. The CDR3 has 14 amino acids. Trimming took 8 bases from V and 7 from J; bases not matched to a gene: 10. Germline-derived CDR1 and CDR2 are MDHEN and SYDVKM. The CDR3 DNA follows: TGTGCCAGCCTTTCCTGGACAGGGCGACAGCCCCAGCATTTT. Translated: CASLSWTGRQPQHF.

The rearrangement joins TRBV14 to TRBJ1-2, with D perhaps TRBD1 (5 bases). The CDR3 is 14 amino acids. V gave up 4 bases and J gave up 3 bases, with 12 bases separating them. Germline CDR1 is SGHDN and CDR2 is FVKESK. In nucleotides, the CDR3 is TGTGCCAGCAGCCCCATACAGGAGTACTATGGCTACACCTTC. Protein sequence: CASSPIQEYYGYTF.

This chain joins TRBV6-5 and TRBJ1-1; no reliable D call. The germline V gene encodes CDR1 MNHEY and CDR2 SVGAGI. V was trimmed by 3 bases and J by 5 bases, leaving 10 bases between them. The CDR3 spans 13 residues. The CDR3 coding sequence is TGTGCCAGCAGTTATGAGGGCGGAACTGAAGCTTTCTTT. Residues: CASSYEGGTEAFF.

The J gene is TRBJ2-2, the V gene TRBV6-6; D gene ambiguous. The CDR3 has 16 amino acids. Deletions cut 3 bases from V and 2 bases from J, with 13 bases between. Germline CDR1 reads MNHNY; CDR2 reads SVGAGI (reference sequence). The CDR3, as DNA: TGTGCCAGCAGTTATTTGGGCCAGAGAAACACCGGGGAGCTGTTTTTT. The encoded protein is CASSYLGQRNTGELFF.

The chain couples TRBV4-2 to TRBJ2-5, with 10 positions matching TRBD2. CDR3 size: 19 residues. Trimming cost V 0 bases and J 3 bases; bases outside gene matches: 13. Germline V gene data show CDR1 as LGHNA and CDR2 as YNFKEQ. The CDR3 loop reads CASSQDVGLAEIPKETQYF. The CDR3 DNA follows: TGTGCCAGCAGCCAAGATGTCGGACTAGCGGAGATACCAAAAGAGACCCAGTACTTC.

This clone was seen just once. The rearrangement links TRBV2 to TRBJ2-2; TRBD1 aligns across 7 bases. CDR3 length: 15 amino acids. V shed 2 bases, J shed 1 base, and the junction held 1 base outside the gene matches. Germline CDR1 reads SNHLY; CDR2 reads FYNNEI. The CDR3 coding sequence is TGTGCCAGCAGTGAAAACAGGGGGAACACCGGGGAGCTGTTTTTT. Encoded protein: CASSENRGNTGELFF.

This chain connects TRBV6-5 to TRBJ2-7; 7 bases fit TRBD1. With V trimmed by 5 bases and J by 4 bases, 11 bases remained unmatched. In germline, CDR1 is MNHEY, CDR2 SVGAGI. This CDR3 has 15 residues. CDR3 bases: TGTGCCAGCAGTCCCGGGACAGTGAAGGTTTACGAGCAGTACTTC. It codes for CASSPGTVKVYEQYF.

The chain couples TRBV5-1 to TRBJ2-1, with TRBD1 identical over 10 bases. CDR1 is SGHRS and CDR2 is YFSETQ in the germline V gene. V was clipped by 1 base and J by 10 bases; unmatched bases: 8. CDR3 length: 15 amino acids. The CDR3 nucleotides are TGCGCCAGCAGCTTGAATAGACAGGGGGCAGGGGAGCAGTTCTTC. Protein product: CASSLNRQGAGEQFF.

The chain links TRBV5-4 to TRBJ2-7, with D uncertain. The CDR3 is 17 residues long. Germline values: CDR1 SGHNT, CDR2 YYREEE (reference sequence). V was pared by 0 bases and J by 9 bases, with 25 bases between. In DNA form, the CDR3 reads TGTGCCAGCAGCTTGGGCCCGTCCCTTCCATCCTACGGCGGGCAGTACTTC. It translates to CASSLGPSLPSYGGQYF.

The chain is built from TRBV14 and TRBJ2-2; no clear D gene. V lost 3 bases and J 2 bases, leaving 13 bases between the germline ends. CDR3 length: 16 amino acids. Germline V gene data show CDR1 as SGHDN and CDR2 as FVKESK. The CDR3 is CASSHIPPVNTGELFF. The DNA of the CDR3 is TGTGCCAGCAGCCATATCCCCCCAGTTAACACCGGGGAGCTGTTTTTT.

This clone was seen just once. The chain carries TRBV9 and TRBJ2-3; a possible D gene is TRBD2 (5 bases). V was shortened by 0 bases and J by 4 bases, with 15 bases between the two germline ends. This CDR3 contains 16 residues. Germline V gene data show CDR1 as SGDLS and CDR2 as YYNGEE. CDR3 sequence: CASSVGAGTTPDTQYF. CDR3 nucleotides: TGTGCCAGCAGCGTAGGGGCGGGCACAACCCCAGATACGCAGTATTTT.

The chain uses TRBV7-3 and TRBJ2-1; TRBD2 matches at 13 bases. From germline, CDR1 is SGHTA and CDR2 FQGTGA. V shed 1 base, J shed 1 base, and the junction held 7 bases outside the gene matches. The CDR3 length is 19 residues. The CDR3 sequence is CASSLNSGLAGESYNEQFF. The CDR3 DNA follows: TGTGCCAGCAGCTTAAATTCCGGACTAGCGGGAGAGTCCTACAATGAGCAGTTCTTC.

The chain carries TRBV6-1 and TRBJ1-2; 9 bases align to TRBD1. V trimming: 7 bases; J trimming: 3 bases; junction bases outside the gene matches: 6. CDR3 length: 14 amino acids. In germline, CDR1 is MNHNS, CDR2 SASEGT. The CDR3 nucleotides read TGTGCCAGCATCTGGGACAGGGTGCACTATGGCTACACCTTC. Protein: CASIWDRVHYGYTF.

This sequence joins TRBV2 and TRBJ2-1; 10 bases map to TRBD2. The CDR3 totals 16 residues. J was trimmed by 10 bases and V by 6 bases; bases with no gene match: 15. Germline-derived CDR1 and CDR2 are SNHLY and FYNNEI. CDR3 sequence reads: CASSVRSLAGVEEQFF. As DNA, the CDR3 is TGTGCCAGCAGCGTTAGGAGTCTAGCGGGAGTCGAAGAGCAGTTCTTC.

This clone was detected only once. The rearrangement uses TRBV5-1 and TRBJ2-3; D might be TRBD2 (7 bases). This CDR3 comprises 16 residues. The ends were cut back, 1 base at V and 1 base at J, with 13 bases in the middle. Germline V gene lookup returns CDR1 SGHRS and CDR2 YFSETQ. DNA of the CDR3: TGCGCCAGCAGCTTGTGGGGGGGCCCGGGCACAGATACGCAGTATTTT. Its translation: CASSLWGGPGTDTQYF.

The sample holds a few counts of this clone. J is TRBJ2-1 and V is TRBV19; 7 bases are a match to TRBD1. V shed 5 bases, J shed 2 bases, and the junction held 9 bases outside the gene matches. Germline CDR1 and CDR2: LNHDA and SQIVND (reference sequence). The CDR3 has 16 residues. The DNA of the CDR3 is TGTGCCAGTAGTGGGCCCGGGACAGCAACCTACAATGAGCAGTTCTTC. Protein sequence: CASSGPGTATYNEQFF.

Worth noting for this clone: At one end the junction does not follow the germline gene, possibly because of a read error. J is TRBJ2-7 and V is TRBV5-4; 7 bases line up with TRBD1. The CDR3 totals 14 residues. Looked up from germline, CDR1 is SGHNT and CDR2 is YYREEE (reference sequence). The CDR3: CASSLGVGGYGQYF. The DNA of the CDR3 is TGTGCCAGCAGCTTGGGGGTAGGGGGCTACGGGCAGTACTTC.

This sequence joins TRBV7-6 and TRBJ2-7; D possibly corresponds to TRBD2 (5 bases). Trimming cost V 2 bases and J 0 bases, with 14 bases left between them. The CDR3 covers 16 residues. Germline lookup yields CDR1 SGHVS and CDR2 FNYEAQ. The CDR3 DNA is TGTGCCAGCAGCTTATCGGGCCGGGGTGGCTCCTACGAGCAGTACTTC. The encoded protein is CASSLSGRGGSYEQYF.

The chain uses TRBV12-2 and TRBJ2-3; TRBD1 was called by the table and not checked on the DNA. TRBV12-2 is described as a pseudogene. There are 17 residues in the CDR3. The CDR3 sequence is CASRLEDPSRDTDTQYF. The CDR3 DNA is TGTGCAAGTCGCTTAGAGGATCCGAGCAGGGATACAGATACGCAGTATTTT.

This sequence joins TRBV19 and TRBJ1-2; TRBD1 agrees at 8 bases. Looked up from germline, CDR1 is LNHDA and CDR2 is SQIVND (reference sequence). The CDR3 is 15 amino acids. V was clipped by 5 bases and J by 4 bases; unmatched bases: 9. CDR3 in amino acids: CASSPQGVTIYGYTF. The CDR3 bases are TGTGCCAGTAGTCCACAGGGGGTTACGATCTATGGCTACACCTTC.